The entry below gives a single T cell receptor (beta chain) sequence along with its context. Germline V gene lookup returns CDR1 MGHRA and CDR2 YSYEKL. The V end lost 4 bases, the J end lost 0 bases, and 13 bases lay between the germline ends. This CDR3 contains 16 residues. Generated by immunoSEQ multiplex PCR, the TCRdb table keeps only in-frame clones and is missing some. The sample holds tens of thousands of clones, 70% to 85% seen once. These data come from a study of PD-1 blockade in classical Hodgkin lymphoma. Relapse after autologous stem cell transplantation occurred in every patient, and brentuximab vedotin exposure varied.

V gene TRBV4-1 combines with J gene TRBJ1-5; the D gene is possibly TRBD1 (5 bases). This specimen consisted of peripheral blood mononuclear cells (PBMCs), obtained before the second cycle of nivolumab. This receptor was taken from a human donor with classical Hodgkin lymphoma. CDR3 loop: CASSREQAISNQPQHF. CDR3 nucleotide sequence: TGCGCCAGCAGCCGAGAACAGGCGATTAGCAATCAGCCCCAGCATTTT.